A single sample gave rise to the 14 T cell receptor beta chains below, sequenced in a study of shared clonotypes between healthy human individuals. Profiled with immunoSEQ multiplex PCR; TCRdb holds only in-frame clones, not every one. The sample has some 900,000 clones, over 75% seen once; the top ten hold roughly 1.5%. The sequenced material came from memory CD4+ T cells sorted from blood. Stated subset: CD45RA-negative fraction. Source of these receptors: a man aged 18 to 35 in good health.

This clone was observed a single time. V gene TRBV28 combines with J gene TRBJ1-3; D not certain. The CDR3 has 14 residues. Trimming left V 3 bases short and J 0 bases short, with 6 bases between. The germline CDR1 and CDR2 sequences are MDHEN and SYDVKM. CDR3 DNA: TGTGCCAGCAGTTTTGATGGCTCTGGAAACACCATATATTTT. The encoded protein is CASSFDGSGNTIYF.

CDR3 sequence reads: CSSGRGLAVNEQFF. The CDR3 DNA follows: TGCAGCTCCGGCCGGGGACTAGCGGTGAATGAGCAGTTCTTC. The chain combines TRBV29-1 with TRBJ2-1; 11 positions agree with TRBD2. The CDR3 has 14 amino acids. CDR1 and CDR2 (germline): SQVTM, ANQGSEA. Losses at the gene ends were 8 bases for V and 7 bases for J; bases not matched to a gene: 10.

The chain joins TRBV6-1 to TRBJ2-2; D possibly corresponds to TRBD1 (6 bases). This CDR3 is 16 amino acids long. Trimming pared 4 bases from V and 0 bases from J, leaving 12 bases between. Germline loops: CDR1 MNHNS, CDR2 SASEGT. The DNA of the CDR3 is TGTGCCAGCAGTGCGGGACACTCAACGAACACCGGGGAGCTGTTTTTT. Its translation: CASSAGHSTNTGELFF.

The rearrangement uses TRBV23-1 and TRBJ1-5; D is unresolved. TRBV23-1 qualifies as an ORF whose function is uncertain. Trimming cost V 2 bases and J 4 bases, with 6 bases left between them. CDR3 length equals 13 residues. The CDR3 coding sequence is TGCGCCAGCAGTCAAGACGGTAATCAGCCCCAGCATTTT. This encodes CASSQDGNQPQHF.

This chain uses TRBV6-6 with TRBJ2-3, with D unresolved. Germline CDR1 reads MNHNY; CDR2 reads SVGAGI (reference sequence). The length of the CDR3 is 12 residues. V was shortened by 2 bases and J by 4 bases, with 4 bases between the two germline ends. CDR3 in DNA: TGTGCCAGCAGTTACGCCGCAGATACGCAGTATTTT. Translation: CASSYAADTQYF.

The CDR3 nucleotides read TGTGCCAGCAGCTTAGAACTAAGCTCCTATAATTCACCCCTCCACTTT. Its translation: CASSLELSSYNSPLHF. The chain is built from TRBV11-2 and TRBJ1-6; D gene unclear. The CDR3 runs 16 residues. Germline lookup yields CDR1 SGHAT and CDR2 FQNNGV. Trimming cost V 0 bases and J 0 bases, with 6 bases left between them.

The chain employs TRBV6-5 and TRBJ1-1; D not certain. The CDR3 sequence is 15 residues long. The V and J ends lost 2 bases and 5 bases respectively, with 15 bases between them. Germline lookup yields CDR1 MNHEY and CDR2 SVGAGI. CDR3 coding DNA: TGTGCCAGCAGTTACGGTGGGCAGGTTAAGACTGAAGCTTTCTTT. It encodes CASSYGGQVKTEAFF.

The chain carries TRBV5-6 and TRBJ2-6, with 9 bases identical to TRBD1. CDR3 length equals 17 residues. Losses at the gene ends were 3 bases for V and 0 bases for J; bases not matched to a gene: 4. Germline V CDR1 and CDR2: SGHDT, YYEEEE. CDR3 sequence: CASSWGDRVSGANVLTF. CDR3 bases: TGTGCCAGCAGCTGGGGGGACAGGGTCTCTGGGGCCAACGTCCTGACTTTC.

This clone has at least ten counts. The V call is TRBV29-1, the J call TRBJ2-4, with D unresolved. CDR1 is SQVTM, CDR2 ANQGSEA, per germline. V was clipped by 4 bases and J by 5 bases, with 6 bases between them. This CDR3 is 11 amino acids long. As DNA, the CDR3 is TGCAGCGTTGGCACTGAAAACATTCAGTACTTC. It is translated as CSVGTENIQYF.

This chain links TRBV7-2 with TRBJ1-5; D gene uncertain. Germline V gene lookup returns CDR1 SGHTA and CDR2 FQGNSA. Trimming took off 7 bases at V and 2 bases at J, with 9 bases between the two ends. The CDR3 is 13 amino acids. CDR3 residues: CASTREGNQPQHF. CDR3 bases: TGTGCCAGCACAAGGGAAGGCAATCAGCCCCAGCATTTT.

The J gene is TRBJ2-5, the V gene TRBV5-4; no firm D call. This CDR3 is 13 amino acids long. Germline V gene lookup returns CDR1 SGHNT and CDR2 YYREEE (reference sequence). Trimming stripped 1 base from V and 5 bases from J, with 9 bases between. The CDR3 protein is CASSLWEVETQYF. The CDR3, as DNA: TGTGCCAGCAGCTTGTGGGAAGTCGAGACCCAGTACTTC.

This rearrangement joins TRBV6-6 to TRBJ1-4; 10 bases are shared with TRBD1. The CDR3 extends over 15 amino acids. V lost 0 bases, J lost 7 bases, and 2 bases stayed unmatched. Germline lookup yields CDR1 MNHNY and CDR2 SVGAGI (reference sequence). The CDR3 DNA is TGTGCCAGCAGTTACTCGACAGGGGGCTTTGAAAAACTGTTTTTT. It specifies CASSYSTGGFEKLFF.

The chain has TRBV30 and TRBJ1-3; D remains unclear. Germline loops: CDR1 GTSNPN, CDR2 SVGIG (reference sequence). The V and J ends lost 1 base and 4 bases respectively, with 11 bases between them. This CDR3 region has 14 residues. The CDR3, as DNA: TGTGCCTGGAGTGCATCCAAGTCAGGAAACACCATATATTTT. It translates to CAWSASKSGNTIYF.

This sequence joins TRBV11-2 and TRBJ2-5; D not certain. V dropped 5 bases and J dropped 10 bases, with 14 bases sitting between them. This CDR3 comprises 12 residues. The germline V gene encodes CDR1 SGHAT and CDR2 FQNNGV. The CDR3 protein is CASSPGGRDQYF. The CDR3 bases are TGTGCCAGCAGCCCCGGCGGAAGGGACCAGTACTTC.